The sequence of this TCR beta chain was determined in a study of T cell responses to AZD1222 COVID-19 vaccine. Trimming left V 2 bases short and J 0 bases short, with 9 bases between. Germline V gene sequence: CDR1 SGDLS, CDR2 YYNGEE. The length of the CDR3 is 14 residues. Study-level points and caveats: Two AZD1222 administrations were followed by greater Spike-specific TCR breadth and depth. Sampling that yielded the repertoires occurred only after the peak T cell response. White British people made up most donors, females outnumbered males, and clonal diversity was possibly underestimated. Vaccine-associated CD4 TCRs ranged over spike, dominating at 160-218 and 743-854.

Assay: immunoSEQ multiplex PCR; the TCRdb copy retains only in-frame clones and omits some. The sample shows 100,000 to 150,000 clones, approximately 85% of them seen only once. As concerns this clone: Its specificity is unknown.

The clonotype comes from an adult in good health. The sequences come from peripheral blood, collected on day 0 of AZD1222 vaccination. This rearrangement joins TRBV9 to TRBJ2-7; D is perhaps TRBD1 (6 bases). The CDR3 loop reads CASSVTGSSYEQYF. Here the CDR3 DNA reads TGTGCCAGCAGCGTTACAGGGAGCTCCTACGAGCAGTACTTC.